The sample holds one count of the clone carrying this T cell receptor beta chain. One end of the junction fails to match germline, which may point to a read error. Different DNA sequences within this sample yield the same CDR3. The data stem from a study of control samples from healthy donors and cancer patients. The table came from immunoSEQ multiplex PCR; TCRdb's copy has only in-frame clones and leaves some out. The table shows 100,000 to 150,000 clones, with about nine tenths occurring only once. CDR1 and CDR2 from the germline V gene are LGHDT and YNNKEL (reference sequence). The CDR3 totals 14 residues.

The chain has TRBV3-1 (or the pseudogene TRBV3-2) and TRBJ1-1; TRBD1 is a possible D gene (5 bases). The sequenced sample was blood. This sequence was found in a young woman in good health. Here the CDR3 DNA reads TGCGCCAGCAGCCAAGATCGGGGACCAGCTGAAGCTTTCTTT. The encoded protein is CASSQDRGPAEAFF.